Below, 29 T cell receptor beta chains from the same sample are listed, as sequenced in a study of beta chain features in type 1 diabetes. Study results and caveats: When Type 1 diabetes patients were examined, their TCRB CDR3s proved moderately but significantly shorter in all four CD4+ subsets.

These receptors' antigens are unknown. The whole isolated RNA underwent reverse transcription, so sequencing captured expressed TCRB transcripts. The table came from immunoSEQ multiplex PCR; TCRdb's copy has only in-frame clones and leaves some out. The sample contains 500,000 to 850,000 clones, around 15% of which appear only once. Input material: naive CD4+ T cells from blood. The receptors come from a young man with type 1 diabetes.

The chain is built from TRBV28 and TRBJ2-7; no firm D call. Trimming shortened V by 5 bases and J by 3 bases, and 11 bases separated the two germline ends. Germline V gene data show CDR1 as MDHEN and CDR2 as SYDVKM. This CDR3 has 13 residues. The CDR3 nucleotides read TGTGCCAGCAGTAGCCGGGCCCACTACGAGCAGTACTTC. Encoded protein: CASSSRAHYEQYF.

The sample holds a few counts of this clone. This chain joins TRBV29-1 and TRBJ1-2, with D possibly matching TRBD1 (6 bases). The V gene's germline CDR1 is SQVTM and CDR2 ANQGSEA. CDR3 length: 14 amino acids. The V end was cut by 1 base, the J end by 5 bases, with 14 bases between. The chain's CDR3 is CSVEGDTFGYGYTF. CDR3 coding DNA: TGCAGCGTTGAAGGGGACACTTTTGGGTATGGCTACACCTTC. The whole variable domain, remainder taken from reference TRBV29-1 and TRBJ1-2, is SAVISQKPSRDICQRGTSLTIQCQVDSQVTMMFWYRQQPGQSLTLIATANQGSEATYESGFVIDKFPISRPNLTFSTLTVSNMSPEDSSIYLCSVEGDTFGYGYTFGSGTRLTVV.

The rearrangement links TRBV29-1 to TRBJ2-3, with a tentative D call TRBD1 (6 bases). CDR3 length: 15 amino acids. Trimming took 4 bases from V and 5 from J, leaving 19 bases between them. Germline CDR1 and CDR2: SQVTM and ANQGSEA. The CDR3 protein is CSVAVTGSSLDTQYF. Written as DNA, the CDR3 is TGCAGCGTTGCCGTGACAGGCTCGAGCTTAGATACGCAGTATTTT.

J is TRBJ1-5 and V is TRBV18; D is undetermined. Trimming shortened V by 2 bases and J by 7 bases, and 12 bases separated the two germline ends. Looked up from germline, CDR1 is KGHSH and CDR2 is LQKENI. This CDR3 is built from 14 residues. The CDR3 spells CASSPSEERQPQHF. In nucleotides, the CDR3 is TGTGCCAGCTCACCATCGGAGGAAAGACAGCCCCAGCATTTT.

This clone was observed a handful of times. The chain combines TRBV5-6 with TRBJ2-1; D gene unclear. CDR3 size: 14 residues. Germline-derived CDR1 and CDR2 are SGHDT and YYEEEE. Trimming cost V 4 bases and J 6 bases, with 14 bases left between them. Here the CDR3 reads CASSPRYTFNEQFF. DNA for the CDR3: TGTGCCAGCAGCCCCAGGTACACTTTCAATGAGCAGTTCTTC.

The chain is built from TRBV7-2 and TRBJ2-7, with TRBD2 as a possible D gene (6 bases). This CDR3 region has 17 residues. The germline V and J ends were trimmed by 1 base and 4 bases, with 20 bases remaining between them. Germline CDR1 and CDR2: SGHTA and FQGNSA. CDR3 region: CASSLGPSGLAGYEQYF. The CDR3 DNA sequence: TGTGCCAGCAGCTTAGGACCCTCCGGGTTGGCGGGGTACGAGCAGTACTTC.

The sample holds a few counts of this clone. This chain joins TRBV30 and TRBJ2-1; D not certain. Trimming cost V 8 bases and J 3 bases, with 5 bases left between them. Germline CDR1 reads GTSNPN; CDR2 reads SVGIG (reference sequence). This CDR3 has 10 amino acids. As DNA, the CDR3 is TGTGCCGGGCTCTACAATGAGCAGTTCTTC. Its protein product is CAGLYNEQFF.

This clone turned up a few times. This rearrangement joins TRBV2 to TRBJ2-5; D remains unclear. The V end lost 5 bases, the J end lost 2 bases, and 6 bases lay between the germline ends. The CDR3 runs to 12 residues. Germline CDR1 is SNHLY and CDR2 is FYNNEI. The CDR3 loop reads CASSREQETQYF. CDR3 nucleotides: TGTGCCAGCAGTCGAGAACAAGAGACCCAGTACTTC.

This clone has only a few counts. DNA of the CDR3: TGTGCCTGGAGTGCTCCAGGGGGGAATGAGCAGTTCTTC. Amino acid sequence: CAWSAPGGNEQFF. This chain joins TRBV30 and TRBJ2-1; D is perhaps TRBD1 (7 bases). The V and J ends lost 1 base and 7 bases respectively, with 11 bases between them. CDR1 is GTSNPN, CDR2 SVGIG, per germline (reference sequence). There are 13 residues in the CDR3.

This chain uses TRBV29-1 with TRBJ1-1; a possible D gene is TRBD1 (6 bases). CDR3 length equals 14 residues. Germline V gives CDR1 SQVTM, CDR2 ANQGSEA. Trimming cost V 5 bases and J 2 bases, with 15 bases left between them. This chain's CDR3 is CSVRAGGPNTEAFF. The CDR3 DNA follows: TGCAGCGTTCGGGCGGGGGGCCCAAACACTGAAGCTTTCTTT.

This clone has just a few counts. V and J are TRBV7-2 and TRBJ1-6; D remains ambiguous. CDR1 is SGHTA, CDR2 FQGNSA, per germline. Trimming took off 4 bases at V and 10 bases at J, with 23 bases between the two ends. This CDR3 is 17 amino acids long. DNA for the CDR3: TGTGCCAGCAGCTACGGGCTCCGGAGGGAGGGAGGGTCACCCCTCCACTTT. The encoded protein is CASSYGLRREGGSPLHF. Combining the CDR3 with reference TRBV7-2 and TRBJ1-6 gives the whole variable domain GAGVSQSPSNKVTEKGKDVELRCDPISGHTALYWYRQSLGQGLEFLIYFQGNSAPDKSGLPSDRFSAERTGGSVSTLTIQRTQQEDSAVYLCASSYGLRREGGSPLHFGNGTRLTVT.

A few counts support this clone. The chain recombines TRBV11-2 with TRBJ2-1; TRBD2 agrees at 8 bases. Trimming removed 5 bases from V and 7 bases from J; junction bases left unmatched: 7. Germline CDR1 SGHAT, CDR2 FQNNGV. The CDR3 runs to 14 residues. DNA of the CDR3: TGTGCCAGCAGCCCAGCGGGAGTTGGGAATGAGCAGTTCTTC. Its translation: CASSPAGVGNEQFF.

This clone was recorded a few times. CDR3: CASSYSPTGGYGYTF. The CDR3 nucleotides are TGTGCCAGCAGTTACTCCCCCACAGGGGGCTATGGCTACACCTTC. The V and J genes are TRBV6-5 and TRBJ1-2, with TRBD1 matching over 8 bases. Trimming took 0 bases from V and 4 from J; bases not matched to a gene: 4. Germline V gives CDR1 MNHEY, CDR2 SVGAGI. There are 15 residues in the CDR3.

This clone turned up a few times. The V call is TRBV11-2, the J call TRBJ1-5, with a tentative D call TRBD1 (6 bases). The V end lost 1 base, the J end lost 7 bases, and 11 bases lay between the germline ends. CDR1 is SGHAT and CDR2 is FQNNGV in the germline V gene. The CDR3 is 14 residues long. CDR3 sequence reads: CASSLVQGRQPQHF. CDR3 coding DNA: TGTGCCAGCAGCTTAGTGCAGGGGAGGCAGCCCCAGCATTTT.

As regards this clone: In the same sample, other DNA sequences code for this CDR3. CDR3 sequence (DNA): TGCAGCGTTGAACGGGGCGTCGGCACAGATACGCAGTATTTT. This encodes CSVERGVGTDTQYF. The chain employs TRBV29-1 and TRBJ2-3; D possibly matches TRBD1 or TRBD2 (5 bases each). Deletions cut 2 bases from V and 1 base from J, with 10 bases between. Germline loops: CDR1 SQVTM, CDR2 ANQGSEA. There are 14 residues in the CDR3.

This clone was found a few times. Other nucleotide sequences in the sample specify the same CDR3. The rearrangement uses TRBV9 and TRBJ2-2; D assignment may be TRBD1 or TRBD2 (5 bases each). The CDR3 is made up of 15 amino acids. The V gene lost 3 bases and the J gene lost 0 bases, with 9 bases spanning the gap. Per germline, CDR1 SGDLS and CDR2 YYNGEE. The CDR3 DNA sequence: TGTGCCAGCAGCGCCGGGACGTCGAACACCGGGGAGCTGTTTTTT. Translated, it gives CASSAGTSNTGELFF.

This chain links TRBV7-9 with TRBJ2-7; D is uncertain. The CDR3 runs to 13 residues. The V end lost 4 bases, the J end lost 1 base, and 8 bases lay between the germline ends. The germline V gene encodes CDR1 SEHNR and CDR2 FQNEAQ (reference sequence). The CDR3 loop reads CASSSLDSYEQYF. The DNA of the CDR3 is TGTGCCAGCAGCTCATTAGATTCCTACGAGCAGTACTTC.

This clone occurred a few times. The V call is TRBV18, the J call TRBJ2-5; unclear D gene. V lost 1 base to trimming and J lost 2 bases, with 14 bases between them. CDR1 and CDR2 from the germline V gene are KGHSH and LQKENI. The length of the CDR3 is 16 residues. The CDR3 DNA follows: TGTGCCAGCTCACCACTTCCGCGCGATGGGCAAGAGACCCAGTACTTC. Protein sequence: CASSPLPRDGQETQYF. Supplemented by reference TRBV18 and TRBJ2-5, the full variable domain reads NAGVMQNPRHLVRRRGQEARLRCSPMKGHSHVYWYRQLPEEGLKFMVYLQKENIIDESGMPKERFSAEFPKEGPSILRIQQVVRGDSAAYFCASSPLPRDGQETQYFGPGTRLLVL.

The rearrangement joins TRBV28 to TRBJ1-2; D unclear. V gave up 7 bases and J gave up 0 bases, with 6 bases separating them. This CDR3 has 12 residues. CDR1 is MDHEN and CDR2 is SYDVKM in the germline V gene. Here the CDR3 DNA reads TGTGCCAGCACCACTACTAACTATGGCTACACCTTC. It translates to CASTTTNYGYTF.

The CDR3: CASSTRGPYETQYF. For the CDR3, the DNA is TGTGCCAGCAGTACTAGGGGGCCATACGAGACCCAGTACTTC. The rearrangement uses TRBV27 and TRBJ2-5, with TRBD1 identical over 7 bases. J gave up 5 bases and V 5 bases, and 8 bases lay outside the gene matches. The germline CDR1 and CDR2 sequences are MNHEY and SMNVEV (reference sequence). This CDR3 region has 14 residues.

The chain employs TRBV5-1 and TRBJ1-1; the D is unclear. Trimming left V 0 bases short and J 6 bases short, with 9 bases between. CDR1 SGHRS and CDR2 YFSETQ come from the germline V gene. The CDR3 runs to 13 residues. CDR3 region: CASSLASGPEAFF. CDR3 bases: TGCGCCAGCAGCTTGGCTTCGGGCCCTGAAGCTTTCTTT.

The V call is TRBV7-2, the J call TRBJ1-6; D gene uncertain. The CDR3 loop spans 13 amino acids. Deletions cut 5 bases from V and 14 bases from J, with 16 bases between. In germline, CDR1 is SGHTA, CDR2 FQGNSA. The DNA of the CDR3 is TGTGCCAGCAGCCCGGGCCCCTTTGAGGCCCTCCACTTT. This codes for CASSPGPFEALHF.

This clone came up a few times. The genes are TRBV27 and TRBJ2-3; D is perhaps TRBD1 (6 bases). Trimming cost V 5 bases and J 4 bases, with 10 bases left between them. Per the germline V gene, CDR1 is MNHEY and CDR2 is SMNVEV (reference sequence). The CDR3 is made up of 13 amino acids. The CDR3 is CASSGTYSDTQYF. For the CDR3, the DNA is TGTGCCAGCAGTGGGACATACTCAGATACGCAGTATTTT.

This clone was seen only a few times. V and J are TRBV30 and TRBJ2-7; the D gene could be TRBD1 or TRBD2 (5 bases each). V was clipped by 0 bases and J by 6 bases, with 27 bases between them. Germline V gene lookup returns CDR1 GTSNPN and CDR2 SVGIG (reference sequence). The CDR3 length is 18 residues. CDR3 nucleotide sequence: TGTGCCTGGAGTGTACCCCCATTCGTCCGGGGACCCTATGGCGAGCAGTACTTC. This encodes CAWSVPPFVRGPYGEQYF. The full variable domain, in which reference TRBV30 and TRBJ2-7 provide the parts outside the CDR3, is SQTIHQWPATLVQPVGSPLSLECTVEGTSNPNLYWYRQAAGRGLQLLFYSVGIGQISSEVPQNLSASRPQDRQFILSSKKLLLSDSGFYLCAWSVPPFVRGPYGEQYFGPGTRLTVT.

As DNA, the CDR3 is TGTGCCAGCAGCCTAGGGACTCCTAGCACAGATACGCAGTATTTT. It yields the protein CASSLGTPSTDTQYF. V and J are TRBV7-3 and TRBJ2-3; a weak D match, TRBD2 (6 bases). V was clipped by 5 bases and J by 0 bases, with 12 bases between them. Germline CDR1 is SGHTA and CDR2 is FQGTGA. The CDR3 sequence is 15 residues long.

The CDR3 here is CASSLRTSGGTRSDEQFF. The CDR3 nucleotides read TGCGCCAGCAGCCTACGGACTAGCGGGGGGACGAGGTCGGATGAGCAGTTCTTC. The chain employs TRBV4-3 and TRBJ2-1, with 14 bases that match TRBD2. J was trimmed by 8 bases and V by 4 bases; bases with no gene match: 13. The CDR3 has 18 residues. CDR1 is LGHNA and CDR2 is YSLEER in the germline V gene.

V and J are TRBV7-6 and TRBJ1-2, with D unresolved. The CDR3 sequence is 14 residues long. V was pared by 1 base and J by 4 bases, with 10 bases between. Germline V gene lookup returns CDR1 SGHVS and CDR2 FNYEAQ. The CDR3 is CASSLGESVYGYTF. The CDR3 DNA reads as TGTGCCAGCAGCTTAGGGGAATCCGTCTATGGCTACACCTTC. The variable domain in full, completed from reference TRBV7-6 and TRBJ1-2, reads GAGVSQSPRYKVTKRGQDVALRCDPISGHVSLYWYRQALGQGPEFLTYFNYEAQQDKSGLPNDRFSAERPEGSISTLTIQRTEQRDSAMYRCASSLGESVYGYTFGSGTRLTVV.

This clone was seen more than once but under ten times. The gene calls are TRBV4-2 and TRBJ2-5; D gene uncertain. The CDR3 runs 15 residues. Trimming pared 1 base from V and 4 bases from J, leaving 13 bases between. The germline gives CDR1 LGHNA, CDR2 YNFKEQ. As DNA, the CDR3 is TGTGCCAGCAGCCAAGGGTCAGGTTTGGGAGAGACCCAGTACTTC. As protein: CASSQGSGLGETQYF.

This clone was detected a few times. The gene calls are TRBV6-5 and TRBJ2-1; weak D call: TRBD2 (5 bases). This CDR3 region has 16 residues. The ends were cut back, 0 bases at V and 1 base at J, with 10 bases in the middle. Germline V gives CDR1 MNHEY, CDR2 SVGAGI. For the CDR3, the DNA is TGTGCCAGCAGTTACTCGGCGGGCGTGTCCTACAATGAGCAGTTCTTC. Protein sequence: CASSYSAGVSYNEQFF.